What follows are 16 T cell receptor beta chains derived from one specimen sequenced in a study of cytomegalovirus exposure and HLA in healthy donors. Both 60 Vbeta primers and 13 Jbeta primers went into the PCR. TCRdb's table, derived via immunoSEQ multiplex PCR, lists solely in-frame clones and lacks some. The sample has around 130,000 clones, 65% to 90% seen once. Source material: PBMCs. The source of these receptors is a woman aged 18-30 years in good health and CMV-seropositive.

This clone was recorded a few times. Here the CDR3 reads CASLPPDMYNEQFF. CDR3 coding DNA: TGTGCCAGCCTCCCACCGGACATGTACAATGAGCAGTTCTTC. The chain has TRBV7-9 and TRBJ2-1; tentative D call: TRBD1 (5 bases). V was trimmed by 8 bases and J by 4 bases, leaving 15 bases between them. The V gene's germline CDR1 is SEHNR and CDR2 FQNEAQ (reference sequence). The CDR3 loop spans 14 amino acids.

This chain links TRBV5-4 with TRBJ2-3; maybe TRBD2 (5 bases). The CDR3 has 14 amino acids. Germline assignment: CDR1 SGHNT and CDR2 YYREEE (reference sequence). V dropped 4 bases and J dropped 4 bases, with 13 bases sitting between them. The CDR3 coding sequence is TGTGCCAGCAGCCAGTCGGGAACATCAGATACGCAGTATTTT. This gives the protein CASSQSGTSDTQYF.

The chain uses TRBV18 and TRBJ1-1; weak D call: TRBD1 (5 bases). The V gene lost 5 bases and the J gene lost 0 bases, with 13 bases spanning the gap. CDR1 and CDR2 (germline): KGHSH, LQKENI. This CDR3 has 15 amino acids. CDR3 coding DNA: TGTGCCAGCTCAACCCCGGACACTTTGAACACTGAAGCTTTCTTT. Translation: CASSTPDTLNTEAFF.

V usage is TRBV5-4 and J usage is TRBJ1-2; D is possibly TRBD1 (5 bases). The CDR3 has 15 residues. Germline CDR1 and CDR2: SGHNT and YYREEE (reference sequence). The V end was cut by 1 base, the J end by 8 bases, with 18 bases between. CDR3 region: CASSLLAYAGQGYTF. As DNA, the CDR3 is TGTGCCAGCAGCTTGCTTGCCTATGCAGGGCAAGGCTACACCTTC. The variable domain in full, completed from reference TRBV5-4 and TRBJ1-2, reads ETGVTQSPTHLIKTRGQQVTLRCSSQSGHNTVSWYQQALGQGPQFIFQYYREEENGRGNFPPRFSGLQFPNYSSELNVNALELDDSALYLCASSLLAYAGQGYTFGSGTRLTVV.

The CDR3 region is CASSVEGGTGNTIYF. As DNA, the CDR3 is TGTGCCAGCAGCGTAGAAGGAGGGACTGGAAACACCATATATTTT. This rearrangement joins TRBV9 to TRBJ1-3; D gene uncertain. Germline lookup yields CDR1 SGDLS and CDR2 YYNGEE. Trimming removed 0 bases at V and 2 bases at J, with 9 bases between. CDR3 length: 15 amino acids.

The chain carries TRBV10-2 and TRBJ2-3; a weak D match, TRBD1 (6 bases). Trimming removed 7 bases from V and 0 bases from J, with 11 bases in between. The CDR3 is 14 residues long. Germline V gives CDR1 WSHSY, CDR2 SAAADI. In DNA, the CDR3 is TGCGCCAGCAACGTACAGGGCAGCACAGATACGCAGTATTTT. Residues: CASNVQGSTDTQYF.

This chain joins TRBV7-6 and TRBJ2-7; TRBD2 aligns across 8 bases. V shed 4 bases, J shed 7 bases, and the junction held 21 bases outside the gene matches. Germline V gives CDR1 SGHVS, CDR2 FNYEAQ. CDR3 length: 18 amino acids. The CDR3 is CASSSGGDTGTNYMEQYF. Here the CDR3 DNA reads TGTGCCAGCAGCTCGGGGGGGGACACGGGTACGAATTATATGGAGCAGTACTTC. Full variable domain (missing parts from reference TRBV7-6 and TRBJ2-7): GAGVSQSPRYKVTKRGQDVALRCDPISGHVSLYWYRQALGQGPEFLTYFNYEAQQDKSGLPNDRFSAERPEGSISTLTIQRTEQRDSAMYRCASSSGGDTGTNYMEQYFGPGTRLTVT.

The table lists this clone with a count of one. The CDR3 loop reads CASSLDSGTGSEQFF. CDR3 sequence (DNA): TGTGCCAGCAGCTTAGATTCCGGGACAGGGAGTGAGCAGTTCTTC. V usage is TRBV7-3 and J usage is TRBJ2-1, with 9 nucleotides matching TRBD1. The CDR3 has 15 amino acids. Germline assignment: CDR1 SGHTA and CDR2 FQGTGA. The ends lost 2 bases at V and 9 bases at J; junction bases unmatched: 8.

CDR3 bases: TGTGCCAGCAGCGAGACTAGCGGGGGGACTTTGGAGACCCAGTACTTC. Protein: CASSETSGGTLETQYF. V usage is TRBV9 and J usage is TRBJ2-5; 13 bases are shared with TRBD2. Germline CDR1 is SGDLS and CDR2 is YYNGEE. This CDR3 is 16 amino acids long. The trim removed 3 bases at V and 5 bases at J, leaving 7 bases unmatched.

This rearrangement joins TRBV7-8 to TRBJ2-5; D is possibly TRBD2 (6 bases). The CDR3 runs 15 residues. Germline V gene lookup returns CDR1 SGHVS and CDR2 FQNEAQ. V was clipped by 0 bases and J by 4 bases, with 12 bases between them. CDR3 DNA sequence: TGTGCCAGCAGCTTAGCCGCGGGGCGGGGAGAGACCCAGTACTTC. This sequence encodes CASSLAAGRGETQYF.

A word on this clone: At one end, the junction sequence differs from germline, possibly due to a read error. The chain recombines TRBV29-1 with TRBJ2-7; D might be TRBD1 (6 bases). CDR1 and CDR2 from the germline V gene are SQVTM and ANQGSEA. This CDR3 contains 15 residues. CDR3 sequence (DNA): TGCAGCGTTGAGGGCAGGGGTATTTTAGGGTACGAGCAATACTTC. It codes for CSVEGRGILGYEQYF.

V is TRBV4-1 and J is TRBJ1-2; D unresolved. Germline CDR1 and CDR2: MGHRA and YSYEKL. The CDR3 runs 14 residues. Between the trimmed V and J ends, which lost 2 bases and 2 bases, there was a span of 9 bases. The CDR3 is CASSQIDANYGYTF. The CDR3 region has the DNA TGCGCCAGCAGCCAAATTGATGCGAACTATGGCTACACCTTC.

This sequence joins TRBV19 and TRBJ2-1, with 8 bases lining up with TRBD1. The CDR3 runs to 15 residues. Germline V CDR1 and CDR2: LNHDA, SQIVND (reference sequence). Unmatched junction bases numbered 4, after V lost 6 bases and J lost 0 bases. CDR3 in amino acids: CASSRGRDSYNEQFF. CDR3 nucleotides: TGTGCCAGTAGCAGGGGGCGAGACTCCTACAATGAGCAGTTCTTC.

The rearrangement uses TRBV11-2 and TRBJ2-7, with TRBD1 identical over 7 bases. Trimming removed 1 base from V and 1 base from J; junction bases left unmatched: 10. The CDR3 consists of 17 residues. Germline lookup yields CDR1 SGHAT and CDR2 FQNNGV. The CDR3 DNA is TGTGCCAGCAGCTTAGGGGATTATCGGGACAGATCCTACGAGCAGTACTTC. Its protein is CASSLGDYRDRSYEQYF.

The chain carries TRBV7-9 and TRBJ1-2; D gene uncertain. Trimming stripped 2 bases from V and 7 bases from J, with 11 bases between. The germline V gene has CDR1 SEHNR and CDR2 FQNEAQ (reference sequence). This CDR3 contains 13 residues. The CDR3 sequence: CASSLNSEGGYTF. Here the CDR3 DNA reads TGTGCCAGCAGCTTAAACTCGGAGGGTGGCTACACCTTC.

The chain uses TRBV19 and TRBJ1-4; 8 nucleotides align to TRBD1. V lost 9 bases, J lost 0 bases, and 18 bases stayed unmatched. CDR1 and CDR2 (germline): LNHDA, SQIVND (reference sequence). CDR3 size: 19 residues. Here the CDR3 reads CARLNTPRQGCTTNEKLFF. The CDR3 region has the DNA TGTGCCAGACTGAACACCCCCCGACAGGGGTGCACAACTAATGAAAAACTGTTTTTT. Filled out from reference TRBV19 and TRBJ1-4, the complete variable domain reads DGGITQSPKYLFRKEGQNVTLSCEQNLNHDAMYWYRQDPGQGLRLIYYSQIVNDFQKGDIAEGYSVSREKKESFPLTVTSAQKNPTAFYLCARLNTPRQGCTTNEKLFFGSGTQLSVL.